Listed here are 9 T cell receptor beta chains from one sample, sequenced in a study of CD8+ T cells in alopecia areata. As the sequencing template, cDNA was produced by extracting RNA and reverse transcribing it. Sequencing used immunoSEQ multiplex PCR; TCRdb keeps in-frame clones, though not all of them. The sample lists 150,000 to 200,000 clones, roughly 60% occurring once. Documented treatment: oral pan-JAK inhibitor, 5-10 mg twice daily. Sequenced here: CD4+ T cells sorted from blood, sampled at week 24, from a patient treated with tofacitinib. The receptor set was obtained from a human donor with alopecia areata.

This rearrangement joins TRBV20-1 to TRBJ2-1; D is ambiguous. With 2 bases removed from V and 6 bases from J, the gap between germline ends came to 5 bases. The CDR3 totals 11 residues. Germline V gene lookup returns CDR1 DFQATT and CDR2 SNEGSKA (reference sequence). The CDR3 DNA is TGCAGTGCTAGAACCGCCAATGAGCAGTTCTTC. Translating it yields CSARTANEQFF.

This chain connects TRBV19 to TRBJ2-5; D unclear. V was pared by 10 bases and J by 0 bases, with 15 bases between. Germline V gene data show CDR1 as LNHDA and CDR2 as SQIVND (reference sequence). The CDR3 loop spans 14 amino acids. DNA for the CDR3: TGTGCCACCAAACCGGTCCGGGACCAAGAGACCCAGTACTTC. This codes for CATKPVRDQETQYF.

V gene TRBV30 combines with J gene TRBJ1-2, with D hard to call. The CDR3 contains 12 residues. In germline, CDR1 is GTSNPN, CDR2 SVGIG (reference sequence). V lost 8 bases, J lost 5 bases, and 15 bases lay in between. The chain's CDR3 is CALEPIDYGYTF. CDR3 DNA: TGTGCCCTGGAACCCATCGATTATGGCTACACCTTC.

The CDR3 reads CASGEGTLGGGQPQHF. CDR3 nucleotide sequence: TGTGCCAGCGGAGAAGGGACATTGGGAGGTGGTCAGCCCCAGCATTTT. The chain is built from TRBV2 and TRBJ1-5; D perhaps matches TRBD1 (6 bases). Germline CDR1 SNHLY, CDR2 FYNNEI. V was trimmed by 8 bases and J by 6 bases, leaving 23 bases between them. The CDR3 sequence is 16 residues long.

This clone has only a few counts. The CDR3 loop reads CASSQEGGGNEQFF. DNA for the CDR3: TGTGCCAGCAGCCAAGAGGGGGGCGGCAATGAGCAGTTCTTC. V is TRBV4-2 and J is TRBJ2-1, with D perhaps matching TRBD1 or TRBD2 (6 bases each). The CDR3 sequence is 14 residues long. V was pared by 0 bases and J by 6 bases, with 9 bases between. The germline gives CDR1 LGHNA, CDR2 YNFKEQ.

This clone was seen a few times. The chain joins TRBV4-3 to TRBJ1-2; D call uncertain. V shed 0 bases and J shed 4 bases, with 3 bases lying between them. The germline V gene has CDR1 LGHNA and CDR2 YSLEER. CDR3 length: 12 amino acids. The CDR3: CASSQDGYGYTF. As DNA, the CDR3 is TGCGCCAGCAGCCAAGATGGCTATGGCTACACCTTC.

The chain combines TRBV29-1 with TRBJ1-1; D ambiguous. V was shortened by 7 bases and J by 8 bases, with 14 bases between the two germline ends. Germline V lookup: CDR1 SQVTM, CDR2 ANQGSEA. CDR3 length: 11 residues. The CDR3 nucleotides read TGCAGCGCTAAAGGTGCGGGAGAAGCTTTCTTT. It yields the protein CSAKGAGEAFF.

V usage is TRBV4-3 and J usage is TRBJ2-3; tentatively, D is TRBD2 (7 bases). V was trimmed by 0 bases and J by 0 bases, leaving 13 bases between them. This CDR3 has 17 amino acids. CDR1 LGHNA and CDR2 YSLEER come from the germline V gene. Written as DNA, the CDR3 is TGCGCCAGCAGCCAAGATCCGGGGGGCCCGAGCACAGATACGCAGTATTTT. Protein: CASSQDPGGPSTDTQYF.

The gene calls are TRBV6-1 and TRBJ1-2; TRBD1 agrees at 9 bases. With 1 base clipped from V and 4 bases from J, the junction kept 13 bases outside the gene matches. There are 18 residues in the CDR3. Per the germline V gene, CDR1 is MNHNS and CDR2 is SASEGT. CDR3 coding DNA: TGTGCCAGCAGTGAAGAGAGGGGACAGGGTTTAACTGGCTATGGCTACACCTTC. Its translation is CASSEERGQGLTGYGYTF.